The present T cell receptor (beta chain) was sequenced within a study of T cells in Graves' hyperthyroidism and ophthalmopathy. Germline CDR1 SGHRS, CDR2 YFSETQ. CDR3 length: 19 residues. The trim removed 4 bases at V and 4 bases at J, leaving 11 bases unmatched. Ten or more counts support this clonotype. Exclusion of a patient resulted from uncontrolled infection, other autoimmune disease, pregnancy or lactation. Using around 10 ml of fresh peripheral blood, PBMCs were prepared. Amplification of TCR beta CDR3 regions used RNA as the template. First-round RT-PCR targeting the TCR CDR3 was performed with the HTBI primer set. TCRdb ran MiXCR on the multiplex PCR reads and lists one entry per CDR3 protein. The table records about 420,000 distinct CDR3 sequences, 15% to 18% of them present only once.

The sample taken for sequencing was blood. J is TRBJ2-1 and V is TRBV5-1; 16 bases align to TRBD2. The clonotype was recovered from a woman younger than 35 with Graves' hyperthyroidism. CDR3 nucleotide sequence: TGCGCCAGCAGCCCTTCGGGACTAGCGGGGGGGCGCTTATACAATGAGCAGTTCTTC. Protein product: CASSPSGLAGGRLYNEQFF.